The 12 T cell receptor beta chains given below trace back to one sample, sequenced in a study of siplizumab effects on memory and regulatory T cells. The method was immunoSEQ multiplex PCR; TCRdb's version includes in-frame clones alone and lacks a portion of them. The table records 100,000 to 120,000 clones, roughly 92% of them present only once. The sequenced sample was CD4+ T cells sorted from blood. These receptor sequences come from a human donor in good health.

This chain links TRBV5-8 with TRBJ1-2; no firm D call. The CDR3 loop spans 14 amino acids. The germline V and J ends were trimmed by 1 base and 8 bases, with 15 bases remaining between them. The germline CDR1 and CDR2 sequences are SGHTS and YDEGEE. For the CDR3, the DNA is TGTGCCAGCAGCTTGCGAACCCCGGTGAGGGGCTACACCTTC. It is translated as CASSLRTPVRGYTF.

The V and J genes are TRBV9 and TRBJ2-6, with 8 bases that match TRBD1. Trimming removed 6 bases from V and 2 bases from J; junction bases left unmatched: 4. The CDR3 loop spans 15 amino acids. Germline V gene data show CDR1 as SGDLS and CDR2 as YYNGEE. The DNA for the CDR3 is TGTGCCAGCACCAGACAGGGGCCTGGGGCCAACGTCCTGACTTTC. This translates into CASTRQGPGANVLTF.

J is TRBJ1-1 and V is TRBV2; D is unclear. V was pared by 5 bases and J by 1 base, with 8 bases between. The germline V gene encodes CDR1 SNHLY and CDR2 FYNNEI. The CDR3 loop spans 13 amino acids. The CDR3 nucleotides read TGTGCCAGCAGTATGATGCAGAACACTGAAGCTTTCTTT. Encoded protein: CASSMMQNTEAFF.

This chain uses TRBV19 with TRBJ2-2, with D tentatively TRBD2 (5 bases). The CDR3 contains 15 residues. Per the germline V gene, CDR1 is LNHDA and CDR2 is SQIVND (reference sequence). The V end was cut by 2 bases, the J end by 3 bases, with 10 bases between. This chain's CDR3 is CASSIPGVYTGELFF. The DNA for the CDR3 is TGTGCCAGTAGTATACCCGGGGTTTACACCGGGGAGCTGTTTTTT.

Here the CDR3 DNA reads TGTGCCACGTCGCGTAGTGTCCGTAATTCACCCCTCCACTTT. This codes for CATSRSVRNSPLHF. The chain couples TRBV6-5 to TRBJ1-6; unclear D gene. Per germline, CDR1 MNHEY and CDR2 SVGAGI. Trimming cost V 10 bases and J 6 bases, with 16 bases left between them. This CDR3 has 14 amino acids.

V usage is TRBV11-3 and J usage is TRBJ2-1, with unresolved D. In germline, CDR1 is SGHNT, CDR2 YENEEA. The CDR3 runs 13 residues. V lost 3 bases and J 6 bases, leaving 9 bases between the germline ends. CDR3 protein: CASSFPRSNEQFF. In DNA, the CDR3 is TGTGCCAGCAGCTTTCCCCGGTCCAATGAGCAGTTCTTC. The full variable domain, with the rest looked up from reference TRBV11-3 and TRBJ2-1, is EAGVVQSPRYKIIEKKQPVAFWCNPISGHNTLYWYLQNLGQGPELLIRYENEEAVDDSQLPKDRFSAERLKGVDSTLKIQPAELGDSAVYLCASSFPRSNEQFFGPGTRLTVL.

The chain joins TRBV9 to TRBJ1-3; no definite D call. Germline-derived CDR1 and CDR2 are SGDLS and YYNGEE. This CDR3 region has 15 residues. The V end lost 6 bases, the J end lost 0 bases, and 13 bases lay between the germline ends. CDR3 amino acids: CASTPDGYSGNTIYF. The CDR3 DNA sequence: TGTGCCAGCACCCCCGACGGCTACTCTGGAAACACCATATATTTT.

The chain uses TRBV19 and TRBJ2-3, with unresolved D. V gave up 3 bases and J gave up 2 bases, with 9 bases separating them. The CDR3 runs 14 residues. Germline lookup yields CDR1 LNHDA and CDR2 SQIVND (reference sequence). CDR3: CASSMRPHTDTQYF. The CDR3 DNA reads TGTGCCAGTAGTATGCGGCCGCACACAGATACGCAGTATTTT.

The chain combines TRBV6-5 with TRBJ2-5; D might be TRBD1 (6 bases). In germline, CDR1 is MNHEY, CDR2 SVGAGI. The CDR3 spans 13 residues. V lost 5 bases and J lost 3, with 10 bases in between. CDR3 coding DNA: TGTGCCAGCAGTCAGAGGACAGAAGAGACCCAGTACTTC. Amino acids: CASSQRTEETQYF.

V usage is TRBV18 and J usage is TRBJ2-3; D perhaps matches TRBD1 (6 bases). Germline assignment: CDR1 KGHSH and CDR2 LQKENI. The CDR3 covers 16 residues. V shed 1 base and J shed 4 bases, with 15 bases lying between them. CDR3 coding DNA: TGTGCCAGCTCACCACGGGGCAGGGGTGAACCAGATACGCAGTATTTT. Amino acids: CASSPRGRGEPDTQYF.

This chain joins TRBV15 and TRBJ1-5, with D hard to call. V shed 0 bases and J shed 4 bases, with 13 bases lying between them. This CDR3 is 16 amino acids long. Germline V CDR1 and CDR2: LNHNV, YYDKDF (reference sequence). As DNA, the CDR3 is TGTGCCACCAGCAGAGATTATCGACACTCGAATCAGCCCCAGCATTTT. Translating gives CATSRDYRHSNQPQHF.

This chain's CDR3 is CASSYSYMRDTEAFF. The CDR3 coding sequence is TGTGCCAGCAGTTACTCCTACATGAGGGACACTGAAGCTTTCTTT. The chain is built from TRBV6-5 and TRBJ1-1, with D uncertain. The CDR3 totals 15 residues. The germline gives CDR1 MNHEY, CDR2 SVGAGI. The V end was cut by 0 bases, the J end by 3 bases, with 11 bases between.